This passage covers 27 T cell receptor beta chains from one sample sequenced in a study of cytomegalovirus exposure and HLA in healthy donors. Primers included in the PCR were 60 Vbeta and 13 Jbeta primers. The data were produced by immunoSEQ multiplex PCR, yet TCRdb's version contains in-frame clones alone and is incomplete. The sample data list about 72,000 clones. Sequences were obtained from PBMCs. These TCRs come from a middle-aged man in good health and CMV-seronegative.

This rearrangement joins TRBV5-5 to TRBJ2-3; TRBD2 is a possible D gene (6 bases). V lost 4 bases and J lost 1, with 16 bases in between. Germline V CDR1 and CDR2: SGHKS, YYEKEE (reference sequence). CDR3 length: 16 residues. The CDR3 DNA reads TGTGCCAGCAGCCCAGCCGTTGGCGGGGGCACAGATACGCAGTATTTT. As protein: CASSPAVGGGTDTQYF.

This chain joins TRBV5-6 and TRBJ2-3; possibly TRBD1 for D (6 bases). Germline V lookup: CDR1 SGHDT, CDR2 YYEEEE. This CDR3 is built from 15 residues. V lost 2 bases, J lost 1 base, and 11 bases lay in between. CDR3 coding DNA: TGTGCCAGCAGCTTTACAGGGTCGGGCACAGATACGCAGTATTTT. Protein sequence: CASSFTGSGTDTQYF.

The rearrangement uses TRBV7-9 and TRBJ1-1; D is uncertain. Trimming pared 5 bases from V and 1 base from J, leaving 11 bases between. Germline CDR1 reads SEHNR; CDR2 reads FQNEAQ (reference sequence). The CDR3 is made up of 14 amino acids. CDR3 residues: CASSPQVRNTEAFF. The CDR3 coding sequence is TGTGCCAGCAGCCCCCAGGTACGGAACACTGAAGCTTTCTTT.

The rearrangement joins TRBV30 to TRBJ2-7; a weak D match, TRBD1 (6 bases). This CDR3 has 17 amino acids. V lost 0 bases and J lost 2, with 20 bases in between. Looked up from germline, CDR1 is GTSNPN and CDR2 is SVGIG (reference sequence). CDR3 sequence: CAWSVPLGGRSPYEQYF. CDR3 coding DNA: TGTGCCTGGAGTGTACCTTTAGGGGGACGGAGTCCCTACGAGCAGTACTTC.

The chain links TRBV11-2 to TRBJ2-3; 11 positions agree with TRBD1. The germline CDR1 and CDR2 sequences are SGHAT and FQNNGV. The CDR3 has 17 amino acids. V lost 5 bases to trimming and J lost 1 base; unmatched junction nucleotides: 8. The chain's CDR3 is CASSTADRGRGTDTQYF. DNA of the CDR3: TGTGCCAGCAGCACTGCGGACAGGGGGCGAGGCACAGATACGCAGTATTTT.

The rearrangement uses TRBV6-5 and TRBJ2-2; the match to TRBD1 covers 7 bases. V was pared by 6 bases and J by 5 bases, with 6 bases of the junction left unmatched. Germline CDR1 MNHEY, CDR2 SVGAGI. CDR3 length: 14 residues. CDR3 sequence reads: CASSPGTATGELFF. In DNA form, the CDR3 reads TGTGCCAGCAGCCCTGGGACAGCAACCGGGGAGCTGTTTTTT.

V and J are TRBV2 and TRBJ1-4; TRBD1 aligns across 8 bases. The CDR3 is 15 residues long. The junction had 11 bases not matched to a gene; V was cut back by 6 bases and J by 8 bases. Germline-derived CDR1 and CDR2 are SNHLY and FYNNEI. CDR3 nucleotides: TGTGCCAGCAGGGGGACAGGAGGAAGGACGGAAAAACTGTTTTTT. This encodes CASRGTGGRTEKLFF.

V usage is TRBV5-4 and J usage is TRBJ2-1; D not certain. Germline CDR1 SGHNT, CDR2 YYREEE (reference sequence). Trimming removed 2 bases from V and 5 bases from J, with 5 bases in between. There are 12 residues in the CDR3. CDR3 nucleotide sequence: TGTGCCAGCAGCTTAAGAGACAATGAGCAGTTCTTC. This gives the protein CASSLRDNEQFF.

The chain combines TRBV4-2 with TRBJ1-4; the D is unclear. The CDR3 is 18 residues long. Trimming cost V 0 bases and J 0 bases, with 14 bases left between them. Germline CDR1 is LGHNA and CDR2 is YNFKEQ. Written as DNA, the CDR3 is TGTGCCAGCAGCCAAGATCGTGTCGGGAGGACAACTAATGAAAAACTGTTTTTT. It encodes CASSQDRVGRTTNEKLFF.

The chain couples TRBV21-1 to TRBJ1-1; the table's D call, TRBD1, was not checked against the DNA. TRBV21-1 is designated a pseudogene. This CDR3 is built from 12 residues. The CDR3 DNA reads as TGTGCCAGCAGCACCTATCGACAGGCTACTTTCTTT. Translation: CASSTYRQATFF.

The chain carries TRBV30 and TRBJ1-2, with D possibly matching TRBD1 (5 bases). The V gene lost 1 base and the J gene lost 4 bases, with 19 bases spanning the gap. This CDR3 contains 16 residues. The V gene's germline CDR1 is GTSNPN and CDR2 SVGIG (reference sequence). The DNA for the CDR3 is TGTGCCTGGAGTGGACGAGACATGGGGCTGGGCTATGGCTACACCTTC. This codes for CAWSGRDMGLGYGYTF.

The rearrangement uses TRBV9 and TRBJ1-4, with 9 bases identical to TRBD1. Per the germline V gene, CDR1 is SGDLS and CDR2 is YYNGEE. Trimming took 1 base from V and 8 from J; bases not matched to a gene: 6. The CDR3 consists of 15 residues. The CDR3 spells CASSVTGTGREKLFF. In DNA form, the CDR3 reads TGTGCCAGCAGCGTAACCGGGACAGGGAGAGAAAAACTGTTTTTT.

CDR3 nucleotide sequence: TGTGCCAGCTCACCATCTAGCGGGGGGACTACAGATACGCAGTATTTT. Amino acid sequence: CASSPSSGGTTDTQYF. The V and J genes are TRBV18 and TRBJ2-3, with 11 bases identical to TRBD2. The CDR3 runs 16 residues. Germline-derived CDR1 and CDR2 are KGHSH and LQKENI. Losses at the gene ends were 2 bases for V and 3 bases for J; bases not matched to a gene: 4.

The V gene is TRBV9, the J gene TRBJ2-2, with 12 bases aligning to TRBD2. V dropped 3 bases and J dropped 6; count of bases not matched to a gene: 18. The CDR3 has 20 amino acids. The V gene's germline CDR1 is SGDLS and CDR2 YYNGEE. The CDR3 reads CASSAMRTSGTRGGSGELFF. The CDR3 coding sequence is TGTGCCAGCAGCGCAATGCGGACTAGCGGGACCAGAGGGGGGTCCGGGGAGCTGTTTTTT.

CDR3 DNA sequence: TGTGCCAGCAGCCCCTCCGACACCTCCTACGAGCAGTACTTC. It is translated as CASSPSDTSYEQYF. The chain recombines TRBV28 with TRBJ2-7; D gene ambiguous. The ends were cut back, 6 bases at V and 0 bases at J, with 12 bases in the middle. Germline assignment: CDR1 MDHEN and CDR2 SYDVKM. CDR3 length equals 14 residues.

The CDR3 is CASSFGDTNYNSPLHF. In DNA form, the CDR3 reads TGTGCCAGCAGCTTCGGGGACACCAACTATAATTCACCCCTCCACTTT. The chain joins TRBV11-2 to TRBJ1-6; tentatively, D is TRBD1 (6 bases). The CDR3 length is 16 residues. Germline CDR1 is SGHAT and CDR2 is FQNNGV. V lost 3 bases to trimming and J lost 3 bases, with 12 bases between them.

The chain combines TRBV30 with TRBJ1-1, with D possibly TRBD1 on 5 matching bases. Trimming took 2 bases from V and 0 from J, leaving 13 bases between them. The CDR3 loop spans 15 amino acids. Looked up from germline, CDR1 is GTSNPN and CDR2 is SVGIG (reference sequence). CDR3 loop: CAWSSPGGVNTEAFF. CDR3 nucleotide sequence: TGTGCCTGGAGTTCCCCGGGAGGGGTGAACACTGAAGCTTTCTTT.

This chain uses TRBV4-1 with TRBJ2-3; 8 bases are shared with TRBD1. The CDR3 runs 16 residues. The junction had 11 bases not matched to a gene; V was cut back by 1 base and J by 8 bases. Germline CDR1 reads MGHRA; CDR2 reads YSYEKL. CDR3 in DNA: TGCGCCAGCAGCCAAGGGTATGGCAGGGGGCAGGGTACGCAGTATTTT. It encodes CASSQGYGRGQGTQYF.

The genes are TRBV5-1 and TRBJ2-1, with a weak D call TRBD2 (5 bases). Germline V gene data show CDR1 as SGHRS and CDR2 as YFSETQ. V lost 0 bases, J lost 10 bases, and 14 bases lay in between. The CDR3 length is 14 residues. The CDR3: CASSLALDQPEQFF. The CDR3 coding sequence is TGCGCCAGCAGCTTGGCACTAGACCAGCCAGAGCAGTTCTTC.

This chain joins TRBV6-1 and TRBJ1-1; D might be TRBD1 (5 bases). CDR1 is MNHNS and CDR2 is SASEGT in the germline V gene. The germline V and J ends were trimmed by 0 bases and 9 bases, with 8 bases remaining between them. The CDR3 extends over 12 amino acids. CDR3 DNA sequence: TGTGCCAGCAGTGAAGCCGGGGGGAAAGCTTTCTTT. The encoded protein is CASSEAGGKAFF.

V gene TRBV2 combines with J gene TRBJ2-7; no reliable D call. Per germline, CDR1 SNHLY and CDR2 FYNNEI. V was cut by 1 base and J by 1 base, with 11 bases left in between. The CDR3 runs to 15 residues. The DNA of the CDR3 is TGTGCCAGCAGTGAAGTAGTAAAAGCTTCCTACGAGCAGTACTTC. This gives the protein CASSEVVKASYEQYF.

The chain employs TRBV6-5 and TRBJ1-5; D unresolved. The CDR3 sequence is 14 residues long. Germline CDR1 reads MNHEY; CDR2 reads SVGAGI. Trimming stripped 5 bases from V and 3 bases from J, with 11 bases between. The DNA for the CDR3 is TGTGCCAGCAGTACTGAGGGCTCCAATCAGCCCCAGCATTTT. This encodes CASSTEGSNQPQHF.

This rearrangement joins TRBV5-5 to TRBJ2-1; 9 bases match TRBD1. CDR3 length: 15 residues. The V gene's germline CDR1 is SGHKS and CDR2 YYEKEE (reference sequence). The J segment lost 8 bases and the V segment lost 0 bases, leaving 6 bases of the junction unmatched. CDR3 nucleotides: TGTGCCAGCAGCTTGGGGGACAGGGATTTGGATGAGCAGTTCTTC. Protein product: CASSLGDRDLDEQFF.

This chain joins TRBV30 and TRBJ1-4; 9 bases fit TRBD1. The CDR3 contains 11 residues. After removal of 5 bases from V and 8 bases from J, the junction contained 0 bases not matched to a gene. Germline V gene sequence: CDR1 GTSNPN, CDR2 SVGIG (reference sequence). The CDR3 here is CAWGQGEKLFF. The CDR3 nucleotides read TGTGCCTGGGGACAGGGGGAAAAACTGTTTTTT. The full variable domain, rest sourced from reference TRBV30 and TRBJ1-4, is SQTIHQWPATLVQPVGSPLSLECTVEGTSNPNLYWYRQAAGRGLQLLFYSVGIGQISSEVPQNLSASRPQDRQFILSSKKLLLSDSGFYLCAWGQGEKLFFGSGTQLSVL.

The chain uses TRBV18 and TRBJ2-2; D perhaps matches TRBD1 (5 bases). Germline assignment: CDR1 KGHSH and CDR2 LQKENI. The CDR3 runs to 15 residues. Trimming left V 3 bases short and J 4 bases short, with 12 bases between. The DNA of the CDR3 is TGTGCCAGCTCACCTGCGACAGCCTCCACCGGGGAGCTGTTTTTT. Protein product: CASSPATASTGELFF. Supplemented by reference TRBV18 and TRBJ2-2, the full variable domain reads NAGVMQNPRHLVRRRGQEARLRCSPMKGHSHVYWYRQLPEEGLKFMVYLQKENIIDESGMPKERFSAEFPKEGPSILRIQQVVRGDSAAYFCASSPATASTGELFFGEGSRLTVL.

This chain joins TRBV4-1 and TRBJ2-3; TRBD2 aligns across 11 bases. The CDR3 covers 18 residues. Germline V gene lookup returns CDR1 MGHRA and CDR2 YSYEKL. V was clipped by 1 base and J by 1 base; unmatched bases: 7. The CDR3, as DNA: TGCGCCAGCAGCCAAGCCCGAGTAGCGGGGGGGGGCACAGATACGCAGTATTTT. It specifies CASSQARVAGGGTDTQYF.

The chain links TRBV28 to TRBJ2-7, with 8 bases fitting TRBD2. V lost 5 bases and J lost 2; bases outside the gene matches: 11. Germline loops: CDR1 MDHEN, CDR2 SYDVKM. The CDR3 length is 16 residues. CDR3 bases: TGTGCCAGCAGTGACTATCCGGGGACTAGGGCCTACGAGCAGTACTTC. Translation gives CASSDYPGTRAYEQYF. The variable domain in full, completed from reference TRBV28 and TRBJ2-7, reads DVKVTQSSRYLVKRTGEKVFLECVQDMDHENMFWYRQDPGLGLRLIYFSYDVKMKEKGDIPEGYSVSREKKERFSLILESASTNQTSMYLCASSDYPGTRAYEQYFGPGTRLTVT.